The table lists the clone carrying this T cell receptor beta chain with many counts. Its matching antigen is unknown. These data are taken from a study of T cells in Graves' hyperthyroidism and ophthalmopathy. V dropped 3 bases and J dropped 3 bases, with 12 bases sitting between them. Germline V gene sequence: CDR1 MNHEY, CDR2 SMNVEV (reference sequence). There are 14 residues in the CDR3. Amplification of TCR beta CDR3 regions used RNA as the template. The TCR CDR3 was amplified in a first-round RT-PCR using the HTBI primer set. One entry per CDR3 protein results from TCRdb running MiXCR on the multiplex PCR reads. The table shows roughly 660,000 distinct CDR3 sequences, with around 16% occurring only once. Uncontrolled infection, other autoimmune disease, pregnancy or lactation led to exclusion. Findings and limits, study-wide: Most clonotypes expanded in the thyroid (above 0.001) were also present in blood.

This clonotype was sampled from a middle-aged man with Graves' hyperthyroidism. The chain carries TRBV27 and TRBJ2-7, with a weak D call TRBD2 (5 bases). Material for sequencing was blood. The DNA for the CDR3 is TGTGCCAGCAGTTTTGGTCGGGGATTCTACGAGCAGTACTTC. Translation gives CASSFGRGFYEQYF.